This T cell receptor (beta chain) appears in the sequencing data of a study of molecular identifiers for immune sequencing clone quantification. This clonotype was detected only a few times. V shed 5 bases and J shed 4 bases, with 15 bases lying between them. This CDR3 is built from 14 residues. TCRdb re-derived calls from the PCR reads in MiXCR, one entry per CDR3 protein. The table lists 490,000 or so distinct CDR3 sequences, 20% to 25% of them singletons. This receptor was obtained from a human donor in good health. Some libraries in this study had Jurkat cell RNA spiked in. Sequencing was carried out using naive CD8+ T cells from blood, with Jurkat cell RNA spiked in. Specified subset: FACS-sorted CD8+CD4-CCR7+CD45RA+ naive T cells. J is TRBJ2-7 and V is TRBV12-3 or TRBV12-4, with a tentative D call TRBD1 (5 bases). The CDR3 nucleotides read TGTGCCAGCAGTCAGGGATCGTTTCCTTACGAGCAGTACTTC. Translated: CASSQGSFPYEQYF.